The 18 T cell receptor beta chains below all came from one sample that was sequenced in a study of T cells in Graves' hyperthyroidism and ophthalmopathy. The TCR beta CDR3 regions underwent amplification using RNA transcripts as the source. First-round RT-PCR with HTBI primers amplified the TCR CDR3 region. A single record per CDR3 protein comes from TCRdb applying MiXCR to the multiplex PCR reads. The sample has under 700,000 distinct CDR3 sequences, 46% seen once; the top ten hold roughly 8.2%. The source material was peripheral blood or thyroid tissue (not recorded which). These receptors were obtained from a woman aged 18-29 years with Graves' hyperthyroidism.

This clonotype was detected only once. Since a much larger clone is just one base distant, this may be a read error. V usage is TRBV11-1 and J usage is TRBJ2-7; 10 positions match TRBD2. The ends lost 5 bases at V and 6 bases at J; junction bases unmatched: 7. Germline CDR1 is SGHAT and CDR2 is FQDESV (reference sequence). There are 14 residues in the CDR3. The CDR3 DNA follows: TGTGCCAGCAGCCCCGGGACTAGCGAATTCGAGCAGTACTTC. Its translation: CASSPGTSEFEQYF.

The chain combines TRBV2 with TRBJ1-5; D gene uncertain. Germline CDR1 and CDR2: SNHLY and FYNNEI. V was trimmed by 4 bases and J by 3 bases, leaving 7 bases between them. The CDR3 contains 13 residues. Written as DNA, the CDR3 is TGTGCCAGCAGTGGACAACCCAATCAGCCCCAGCATTTT. It codes for CASSGQPNQPQHF.

The rearrangement uses TRBV2 and TRBJ2-7, with TRBD2 matching 8 bases. The CDR3 sequence is 14 residues long. CDR1 is SNHLY and CDR2 is FYNNEI in the germline V gene. V shed 6 bases, J shed 2 bases, and the junction held 6 bases outside the gene matches. As DNA, the CDR3 is TGTGCCAGCAGGGCGCGGGGACTAGCCTACGAGCAGTACTTC. Its protein is CASRARGLAYEQYF.

The table lists this clonotype with a count of one. The chain joins TRBV28 to TRBJ1-2; D may be TRBD1 (6 bases). This CDR3 contains 15 residues. CDR1 MDHEN and CDR2 SYDVKM come from the germline V gene. Trimming cost V 2 bases and J 7 bases, with 17 bases left between them. CDR3 in amino acids: CASSLMPGTTSGYTF. CDR3 DNA: TGTGCCAGCAGTTTAATGCCCGGGACAACGTCTGGCTACACCTTC.

This chain connects TRBV24-1 to TRBJ2-7; TRBD1 might be the D (6 bases). The CDR3 has 13 residues. V lost 3 bases and J 7 bases, leaving 12 bases between the germline ends. Germline assignment: CDR1 KGHDR and CDR2 SFDVKD. Written as DNA, the CDR3 is TGTGCCACCAGTGATGTAGGGGGTTTTGAGCAGTACTTC. It yields the protein CATSDVGGFEQYF.

To note about this clonotype: A much larger clone lies a single base off, so this may be a read error. The chain links TRBV20-1 to TRBJ1-2, with 8 positions matching TRBD1. Per the germline V gene, CDR1 is DFQATT and CDR2 is SNEGSKA (reference sequence). This CDR3 is 12 amino acids long. The CDR3 region has the DNA TGCAGTGCTAGTAGTCAGGGGGCTGGCTACATCTTC. Translating gives CSASSQGAGYIF.

V gene TRBV2 combines with J gene TRBJ1-1; 7 bases align to TRBD1. The CDR3 runs 14 residues. Per the germline V gene, CDR1 is SNHLY and CDR2 is FYNNEI. The trim removed 4 bases at V and 0 bases at J, leaving 2 bases unmatched. The CDR3 DNA follows: TGTGCCAGCAGTGGGGACAGCCTGAACACTGAAGCTTTCTTT. It translates to CASSGDSLNTEAFF.

The gene calls are TRBV5-1 and TRBJ2-5, with 14 bases matching TRBD2. This CDR3 is built from 17 residues. V lost 3 bases, J lost 1 base, and 5 bases stayed unmatched. Germline CDR1 reads SGHRS; CDR2 reads YFSETQ. Written as DNA, the CDR3 is TGCGCCAGCAGCTCCGGGACTAGCGGGGGCTCCCAAGAGACCCAGTACTTC. Amino acid sequence: CASSSGTSGGSQETQYF.

Comment on this clonotype: A much larger clonotype is one base distant, so this may be a read error. V is TRBV2 and J is TRBJ1-4; tentatively, D is TRBD1 (5 bases). This CDR3 is 13 amino acids long. The germline CDR1 and CDR2 sequences are SNHLY and FYNNEI. CDR3 coding DNA: TGTGCCAGCACGCGGAACAGGAATGAAAAACTGGTTTTT. Protein: CASTRNRNEKLVF.

The chain employs TRBV7-6 and TRBJ1-5, with D perhaps TRBD1 (5 bases). Germline V lookup: CDR1 SGHVS, CDR2 FNYEAQ. The CDR3 is made up of 18 amino acids. Trimming pared 5 bases from V and 0 bases from J, leaving 20 bases between. CDR3 protein: CASSPLRGASGSNQPQHF. CDR3 nucleotide sequence: TGTGCCAGCAGCCCACTTCGTGGGGCCTCAGGTAGCAATCAGCCCCAGCATTTT.

This clonotype was observed a handful of times. The genes are TRBV9 and TRBJ2-7; 7 bases line up with TRBD1. V shed 2 bases and J 3 bases; nucleotides not matched to a gene: 8. The CDR3 length is 15 residues. Germline-derived CDR1 and CDR2 are SGDLS and YYNGEE. CDR3 residues: CASSVGDRNYYEQYF. CDR3 bases: TGTGCCAGCAGCGTGGGGGACAGAAACTACTACGAGCAGTACTTC.

There are many counts of this clonotype. The genes are TRBV14 and TRBJ1-1; 7 bases line up with TRBD1. Losses at the gene ends were 4 bases for V and 1 base for J; bases not matched to a gene: 3. Germline CDR1 SGHDN, CDR2 FVKESK. The CDR3 consists of 14 residues. This CDR3 is CASSPRDRNTEAFF. The CDR3 DNA is TGTGCCAGCAGCCCCCGGGACAGGAACACTGAAGCTTTCTTT.

This clonotype appeared a few times. The chain uses TRBV6-5 and TRBJ1-5; weak D call: TRBD1 (6 bases). Looked up from germline, CDR1 is MNHEY and CDR2 is SVGAGI. Between the trimmed V and J ends, which lost 6 bases and 4 bases, there was a span of 16 bases. The CDR3 sequence is 15 residues long. CDR3 sequence: CASRKGQRENQPQHF. The DNA for the CDR3 is TGTGCCAGCAGAAAAGGACAGAGAGAGAATCAGCCCCAGCATTTT.

This chain links TRBV5-1 with TRBJ2-5; 7 bases are shared with TRBD1. Germline loops: CDR1 SGHRS, CDR2 YFSETQ. With 3 bases clipped from V and 4 bases from J, the junction kept 6 bases outside the gene matches. This CDR3 is 14 amino acids long. This CDR3 is CASSSMTGLETQYF. Here the CDR3 DNA reads TGCGCCAGCAGCTCGATGACAGGGTTAGAGACCCAGTACTTC.

This clonotype appeared a few times. The genes are TRBV7-9 and TRBJ1-1; D unclear. The CDR3 is 15 residues long. Deletions cut 0 bases from V and 6 bases from J, with 14 bases between. Germline lookup yields CDR1 SEHNR and CDR2 FQNEAQ (reference sequence). Here the CDR3 DNA reads TGTGCCAGCAGCTTAGCGGAGGGTTCGGAGGCTGAAGCTTTCTTT. Amino acid sequence: CASSLAEGSEAEAFF.

This chain uses TRBV20-1 with TRBJ2-7, with D perhaps assigned TRBD1 or TRBD2 (6 bases each). This CDR3 has 14 amino acids. Per the germline V gene, CDR1 is DFQATT and CDR2 is SNEGSKA (reference sequence). V lost 0 bases and J 4 bases, leaving 13 bases between the germline ends. The CDR3 nucleotides read TGCAGTGCTAGAGACAGGGGAGGAAGGTACGAGCAGTACTTC. Its protein is CSARDRGGRYEQYF.

With respect to this clonotype: At one end the junction does not follow the germline gene, possibly because of a read error. The chain employs TRBV7-8 and TRBJ1-5, with 8 bases matching TRBD1. The CDR3 is 14 amino acids. Germline V gives CDR1 SGHVS, CDR2 FQNEAQ. CDR3 loop: CASSVAGGYQPQHF. The CDR3 nucleotides read TGTGCCAGCAGCGTAGCAGGGGGCTATCAGCCCCAGCATTTT.

Ten or more counts support this clonotype. V and J are TRBV7-6 and TRBJ2-6; D remains ambiguous. Trimming took off 2 bases at V and 3 bases at J, with 5 bases between the two ends. This CDR3 is built from 14 residues. Germline loops: CDR1 SGHVS, CDR2 FNYEAQ. The CDR3 loop reads CASSLRSGANVLTF. For the CDR3, the DNA is TGTGCCAGCAGCTTAAGGAGTGGGGCCAACGTCCTGACTTTC.